These 27 T cell receptor beta chains were all obtained from the same sample, sequenced in a study of cytomegalovirus exposure and HLA in healthy donors. Method: immunoSEQ multiplex PCR; TCRdb's copy keeps in-frame clones and lacks some. The data show 200,000 to 250,000 clones, with 70% to 90% seen just once and 4.5% to 7% held by the top ten. Sequenced sample: PBMCs. These receptor sequences come from a woman aged 18-29 years in good health and CMV-seronegative.

The J gene is TRBJ2-2, the V gene TRBV7-6; 9 bases agree with TRBD2. J lost 4 bases, V lost 6 bases, and 9 bases had no gene match. Per germline, CDR1 SGHVS and CDR2 FNYEAQ. CDR3 length: 16 residues. CDR3 in DNA: TGTGCCAGCAGGGGCGCGGGACTAGCTCCCACCGGGGAGCTGTTTTTT. The encoded protein is CASRGAGLAPTGELFF.

This chain uses TRBV2 with TRBJ1-1, with a tentative D call TRBD1 (6 bases). V lost 6 bases, J lost 4 bases, and 15 bases lay in between. The CDR3 totals 14 residues. Germline V gene sequence: CDR1 SNHLY, CDR2 FYNNEI. This chain's CDR3 is CASREGGAITEAFF. Written as DNA, the CDR3 is TGTGCCAGCAGGGAGGGGGGGGCGATCACTGAAGCTTTCTTT.

The sample holds one count of this clone. This chain uses TRBV5-1 with TRBJ2-1; D might be TRBD2 (6 bases). V was cut by 1 base and J by 2 bases, with 13 bases left in between. Germline V lookup: CDR1 SGHRS, CDR2 YFSETQ. This CDR3 is built from 16 residues. The CDR3 sequence is CASSLTGGLAYNEQFF. CDR3 nucleotide sequence: TGCGCCAGCAGCTTGACCGGGGGTTTGGCCTACAATGAGCAGTTCTTC.

The chain uses TRBV27 and TRBJ1-2; 7 bases agree with TRBD1. Germline V gene sequence: CDR1 MNHEY, CDR2 SMNVEV (reference sequence). The CDR3 is 14 residues long. V was pared by 10 bases and J by 5 bases, with 13 bases of the junction left unmatched. The CDR3 region has the DNA TGTGCCACCGTAAGACTAGGACAGGATTATGGCTACACCTTC. Amino acids: CATVRLGQDYGYTF.

The V call is TRBV5-1, the J call TRBJ2-5; TRBD1 might be the D (5 bases). V was cut by 0 bases and J by 5 bases, with 8 bases left in between. CDR1 is SGHRS, CDR2 YFSETQ, per germline. This CDR3 has 13 residues. The CDR3 loop reads CASSLEGPETQYF. Here the CDR3 DNA reads TGCGCCAGCAGCTTGGAGGGGCCCGAGACCCAGTACTTC.

The rearrangement joins TRBV7-3 to TRBJ2-1, with D tentatively TRBD2 (6 bases). CDR1 and CDR2 (germline): SGHTA, FQGTGA. The CDR3 has 15 amino acids. V lost 3 bases to trimming and J lost 6 bases, with 15 bases between them. CDR3 region: CASSLNGLSPNEQFF. CDR3 bases: TGTGCCAGCAGCTTGAACGGACTATCACCCAATGAGCAGTTCTTC.

The rearrangement joins TRBV25-1 to TRBJ2-1; 9 bases agree with TRBD2. The CDR3 is made up of 15 amino acids. CDR1 is MGHDK and CDR2 is SYGVNS in the germline V gene. V trimming: 5 bases; J trimming: 8 bases; junction bases outside the gene matches: 10. The CDR3: CASSSAGGSWDEQFF. As DNA, the CDR3 is TGTGCCAGCAGTTCGGCGGGGGGGTCCTGGGATGAGCAGTTCTTC. The full variable domain, with the rest looked up from reference TRBV25-1 and TRBJ2-1, is EADIYQTPRYLVIGTGKKITLECSQTMGHDKMYWYQQDPGMELHLIHYSYGVNSTEKGDLSSESTVSRIRTEHFPLTLESARPSHTSQYLCASSSAGGSWDEQFFGPGTRLTVL.

This clone was counted a single time. This chain uses TRBV5-1 with TRBJ2-2; no clear D. Per the germline V gene, CDR1 is SGHRS and CDR2 is YFSETQ. This CDR3 spans 12 amino acids. V lost 0 bases, J lost 7 bases, and 4 bases lay in between. The CDR3: CASSLGVGELFF. DNA for the CDR3: TGCGCCAGCAGCTTGGGGGTCGGGGAGCTGTTTTTT.

The chain joins TRBV5-1 to TRBJ2-2; 7 bases map to TRBD1. Per germline, CDR1 SGHRS and CDR2 YFSETQ. With V trimmed by 8 bases and J by 6 bases, 7 bases remained unmatched. The CDR3 extends over 13 amino acids. The CDR3, as DNA: TGCGCCAGTATTAAGGGGGCGTCCGGGGAGCTGTTTTTT. Translated, it gives CASIKGASGELFF.

The CDR3 DNA follows: TGTGCCAGCAGGGACGGGGAAGCCTACGAGCAGTACTTC. Amino acids: CASRDGEAYEQYF. The gene calls are TRBV2 and TRBJ2-7; perhaps TRBD2 as D (5 bases). The germline V gene encodes CDR1 SNHLY and CDR2 FYNNEI. Trimming stripped 6 bases from V and 2 bases from J, with 11 bases between. The CDR3 is 13 residues long.

The chain combines TRBV4-2 with TRBJ1-5; tentative D call: TRBD1 (5 bases). The CDR3 sequence is 14 residues long. The V and J ends lost 0 bases and 7 bases respectively, with 10 bases between them. Germline lookup yields CDR1 LGHNA and CDR2 YNFKEQ. The CDR3 spells CASSQEAGIQPQHF. DNA of the CDR3: TGTGCCAGCAGCCAAGAGGCAGGGATCCAGCCCCAGCATTTT.

The rearrangement uses TRBV30 and TRBJ1-4, with D unresolved. Trimming took off 0 bases at V and 8 bases at J, with 4 bases between the two ends. The CDR3 has 11 amino acids. Germline V gene sequence: CDR1 GTSNPN, CDR2 SVGIG (reference sequence). The CDR3 DNA sequence: TGTGCCTGGAGTGTGTGGGAAAAACTGTTTTTT. It yields the protein CAWSVWEKLFF.

V and J are TRBV28 and TRBJ1-3; D uncertain. The CDR3 totals 14 residues. V lost 7 bases and J lost 3, with 13 bases in between. CDR1 and CDR2 (germline): MDHEN, SYDVKM. Here the CDR3 DNA reads TGTGCCAGCATCGCAAGCGGGGTTGGAAACACCATATATTTT. Its translation: CASIASGVGNTIYF.

The V gene is TRBV10-3, the J gene TRBJ2-3, with D unresolved. This CDR3 is built from 14 residues. CDR1 and CDR2 (germline): ENHRY, SYGVKD. The V and J ends lost 0 bases and 5 bases respectively, with 9 bases between them. The CDR3 DNA sequence: TGTGCCATCAGTGAGTCGACAAAACGAGATACGCAGTATTTT. Translation gives CAISESTKRDTQYF.

The V gene is TRBV2, the J gene TRBJ2-7; 9 bases fit TRBD1. The ends lost 6 bases at V and 1 base at J; junction bases unmatched: 7. Germline CDR1 reads SNHLY; CDR2 reads FYNNEI. The CDR3 loop spans 15 amino acids. CDR3 residues: CASRAGTGFSYEQYF. CDR3 in DNA: TGTGCCAGCAGGGCCGGGACAGGGTTTTCCTACGAGCAGTACTTC.

This clone was observed a handful of times. Additional DNA sequences in this sample encode the identical CDR3. The J gene is TRBJ2-3, the V gene TRBV30; D is uncertain. This CDR3 contains 13 residues. V shed 2 bases and J shed 3 bases, with 9 bases lying between them. Germline V gives CDR1 GTSNPN, CDR2 SVGIG (reference sequence). The CDR3 bases are TGTGCCTGGAGTCGGCCTGAGACAGATACGCAGTATTTT. It translates to CAWSRPETDTQYF.

V usage is TRBV27 and J usage is TRBJ1-5, with 9 bases lining up with TRBD1. Trimming took 4 bases from V and 7 from J; bases not matched to a gene: 5. CDR1 is MNHEY, CDR2 SMNVEV, per germline (reference sequence). The CDR3 extends over 14 amino acids. CDR3 in amino acids: CASSSGQGLQPQHF. The CDR3 nucleotides read TGTGCCAGCAGTTCCGGACAGGGGTTGCAGCCCCAGCATTTT.

The rearrangement joins TRBV27 to TRBJ2-7; D is perhaps TRBD1 (6 bases). This CDR3 has 13 residues. Trimming left V 4 bases short and J 2 bases short, with 9 bases between. Per germline, CDR1 MNHEY and CDR2 SMNVEV (reference sequence). This CDR3 is CASSWGQTYEQYF. The DNA of the CDR3 is TGTGCCAGCAGTTGGGGACAAACCTACGAGCAGTACTTC.

This chain uses TRBV18 with TRBJ2-3, with 10 bases identical to TRBD1. The CDR3 loop spans 14 amino acids. V lost 6 bases to trimming and J lost 4 bases; unmatched junction nucleotides: 4. Germline loops: CDR1 KGHSH, CDR2 LQKENI. CDR3 sequence (DNA): TGTGCCAGCTCTGGCGGGACAGGGGCAGATACGCAGTATTTT. Protein: CASSGGTGADTQYF.

The chain employs TRBV6-1 and TRBJ2-1, with D tentatively TRBD2 (5 bases). Germline assignment: CDR1 MNHNS and CDR2 SASEGT. This CDR3 spans 14 amino acids. Between the trimmed V and J ends, which lost 5 bases and 4 bases, there was a span of 12 bases. The CDR3 loop reads CASSFSGIYNEQFF. The DNA of the CDR3 is TGTGCCAGCAGTTTTTCCGGGATATACAATGAGCAGTTCTTC.

J is TRBJ2-1 and V is TRBV2; 11 nucleotides match TRBD2. V gave up 6 bases and J gave up 8 bases; unmatched junction bases: 6. The CDR3 is 14 amino acids. CDR1 and CDR2 from the germline V gene are SNHLY and FYNNEI. CDR3 DNA: TGTGCCAGCAGACTAGCGGGAGTCGAGCATGAGCAGTTCTTC. Translating gives CASRLAGVEHEQFF.

The J gene is TRBJ2-7, the V gene TRBV5-1; 8 bases align to TRBD2. The germline gives CDR1 SGHRS, CDR2 YFSETQ. Trimming cost V 1 base and J 3 bases; bases outside gene matches: 6. The CDR3 has 15 residues. The DNA of the CDR3 is TGCGCCAGCAGCTTGCCTGGTACTAGCGGCTACGAGCAGTACTTC. It encodes CASSLPGTSGYEQYF.

V and J are TRBV2 and TRBJ1-6; perhaps TRBD1 as D (5 bases). V gave up 5 bases and J gave up 7 bases, with 12 bases separating them. Germline V gives CDR1 SNHLY, CDR2 FYNNEI. The CDR3 contains 14 residues. This chain's CDR3 is CASSYSRANSPLHF. CDR3 sequence (DNA): TGTGCCAGCAGTTACTCCAGGGCCAATTCACCCCTCCACTTT.

J is TRBJ2-1 and V is TRBV28, with TRBD2 identical over 14 bases. Germline V CDR1 and CDR2: MDHEN, SYDVKM. The CDR3 covers 15 residues. V trimming: 3 bases; J trimming: 7 bases; junction bases outside the gene matches: 2. CDR3 nucleotides: TGTGCCAGCAGTTTCGGGACTAGCGGGAGTAATGAGCAGTTCTTC. It yields the protein CASSFGTSGSNEQFF.

This rearrangement joins TRBV30 to TRBJ1-6; a weak D match, TRBD1 (5 bases). The CDR3 covers 14 residues. V was trimmed by 4 bases and J by 7 bases, leaving 14 bases between them. The germline CDR1 and CDR2 sequences are GTSNPN and SVGIG (reference sequence). In nucleotides, the CDR3 is TGTGCCTGGATCGGGGCAGGGAGGAATTCACCCCTCCACTTT. As protein: CAWIGAGRNSPLHF. Full variable domain (rest looked up from reference TRBV30 and TRBJ1-6): SQTIHQWPATLVQPVGSPLSLECTVEGTSNPNLYWYRQAAGRGLQLLFYSVGIGQISSEVPQNLSASRPQDRQFILSSKKLLLSDSGFYLCAWIGAGRNSPLHFGNGTRLTVT.

The CDR3 reads CASSLVFGQPQHF. CDR3 nucleotide sequence: TGTGCCAGCAGCTTAGTCTTTGGTCAGCCCCAGCATTTT. The chain is built from TRBV11-2 and TRBJ1-5, with D uncertain. Germline-derived CDR1 and CDR2 are SGHAT and FQNNGV. V dropped 1 base and J dropped 6 bases, with 7 bases sitting between them. The CDR3 is 13 residues long.

This clone was counted a few times. The chain joins TRBV2 to TRBJ1-2; TRBD1 agrees at 9 bases. Per the germline V gene, CDR1 is SNHLY and CDR2 is FYNNEI. The ends lost 4 bases at V and 5 bases at J; junction bases unmatched: 8. This CDR3 region has 15 residues. Here the CDR3 reads CASSATGGTAYGYTF. The DNA of the CDR3 is TGTGCCAGCAGTGCGACAGGGGGGACGGCATATGGCTACACCTTC.